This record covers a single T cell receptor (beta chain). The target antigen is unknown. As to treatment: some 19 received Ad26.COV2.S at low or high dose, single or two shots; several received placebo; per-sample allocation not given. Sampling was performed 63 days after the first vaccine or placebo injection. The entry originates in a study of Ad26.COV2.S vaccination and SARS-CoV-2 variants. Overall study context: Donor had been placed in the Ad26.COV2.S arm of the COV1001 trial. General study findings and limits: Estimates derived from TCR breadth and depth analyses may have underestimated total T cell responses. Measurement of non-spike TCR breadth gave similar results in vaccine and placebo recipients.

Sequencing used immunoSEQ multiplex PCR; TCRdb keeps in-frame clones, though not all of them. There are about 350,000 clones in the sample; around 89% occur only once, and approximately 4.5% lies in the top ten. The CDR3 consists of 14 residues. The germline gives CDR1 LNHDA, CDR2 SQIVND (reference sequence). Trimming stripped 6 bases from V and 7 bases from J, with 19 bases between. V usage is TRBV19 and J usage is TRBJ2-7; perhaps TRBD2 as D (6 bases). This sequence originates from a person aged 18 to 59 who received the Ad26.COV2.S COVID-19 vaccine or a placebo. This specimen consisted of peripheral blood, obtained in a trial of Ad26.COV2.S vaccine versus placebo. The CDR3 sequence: CASRDGTEGEEQYF. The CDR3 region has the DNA TGTGCCAGTAGGGACGGGACTGAGGGAGAAGAGCAGTACTTC.